The clone carrying this TCR beta chain was counted only a few times. Its antigen is unknown. This sample is drawn from a study of CD8 T cells in ankylosing spondylitis. For TCR beta, libraries came from quantitative 5'-RACE with molecular barcodes. TCRdb re-called the 5' RACE reads through MiXCR, storing one row per CDR3 protein. The sample has 750,000 to 850,000 distinct CDR3 sequences; roughly 12% are singletons. With V trimmed by 2 bases and J by 6 bases, 16 bases remained unmatched. This CDR3 is built from 18 residues. Germline CDR1 is MNHEY and CDR2 is SVGAGI. Whole-study results and caveats: Disease-linked clones were reportedly significantly enriched in matched ankylosing spondylitis synovial fluid. A TCR beta motif of 7 to 9 highly homologous variants seemed to mark ankylosing spondylitis blood.

The sample comprised blood, either unsorted or a sorted T cell fraction (not recorded which). The rearrangement links TRBV6-5 to TRBJ2-1; TRBD2 matches at 7 bases. The receptor comes from a male donor with ankylosing spondylitis. CDR3 residues: CASSYGLAVPGPLNEQFF. CDR3 in DNA: TGTGCCAGCAGTTACGGGCTAGCGGTACCCGGGCCTCTCAATGAGCAGTTCTTC.